What follows is one T cell receptor beta chain and its context. Repertoires were generated with immunoSEQ multiplex PCR, while TCRdb's copy carries only in-frame clones and drops some. There are about 170,000 clones in the sample; more than 80% occur only once, and roughly 12% lies in the top ten. The entry originates in a study of blood T cell repertoires in COVID-19. Overall study: The cDNA or gDNA used as material had been derived from T cells, B-cell-depleted T cells, or PBMCs.

Categorization into cohorts depended on clinical history that participants reported. The CDR3 sequence is 16 residues long. J gave up 4 bases and V 4 bases, and 6 bases lay outside the gene matches. The germline V gene encodes CDR1 WSHSY and CDR2 SAAADI. This sequence joins TRBV10-2 and TRBJ2-1; TRBD2 matches at 11 bases. The clonotype was recovered from a man in his fifties or sixties who had recovered from COVID-19. The sequenced material came from PBMCs or T cells enriched from blood (not recorded which). CDR3 loop: CASSGASGGYYNEQFF. CDR3 bases: TGCGCCAGCAGTGGTGCTAGCGGGGGGTATTACAATGAGCAGTTCTTC.